The T cell receptor (beta chain) under discussion was sequenced for a study of cytomegalovirus exposure and HLA in healthy donors. Study-level results: Analysis performed later found more than 15,000 TCR beta sequences associated with HLA alleles at 0.05 false discovery rate. A later analysis found most CMV-associated TCR beta chains apparently HLA-restricted.

The PCR ran on 60 Vbeta and 13 Jbeta primers. Profiled with immunoSEQ multiplex PCR; TCRdb holds only in-frame clones, not every one. The data contain 180,000 or so clones, around 62% of them singletons. As concerns this clone: Its antigen remains unknown.

The receptor comes from a man aged 35 to 55 in good health and CMV-seronegative. The material sequenced was PBMCs.

CDR3: CASSSSGSTYEQYF. In DNA, the CDR3 is TGTGCCAGCAGTTCTAGCGGGAGTACCTACGAGCAGTACTTC. This chain uses TRBV27 with TRBJ2-7, with 10 bases aligning to TRBD2. The CDR3 is 14 amino acids. Germline V gives CDR1 MNHEY, CDR2 SMNVEV (reference sequence). The V and J ends lost 4 bases and 2 bases, in that order; junction bases with no gene match: 2.